Listed here are 29 T cell receptor beta chains from one sample, sequenced in a study of response to subunit inactivated influenza vaccine. TCRdb analysed the RT-PCR reads with MiXCR anew, one entry per CDR3 protein. The top ten clones hold about an eighth of a sample with 500,000 to 550,000 distinct CDR3 sequences, around 7.7% of them seen once. Material: PBMCs from blood, obtained around 25 months after vaccination. These receptors were collected from a man between 50 and 70 years old who received an inactivated influenza vaccine.

This clonotype was found many times. The chain has TRBV6-1 and TRBJ2-1, with D possibly being TRBD2 (6 bases). This CDR3 is built from 14 residues. V shed 6 bases and J shed 7 bases, with 16 bases lying between them. Germline CDR1 MNHNS, CDR2 SASEGT. For the CDR3, the DNA is TGTGCCAGCAGGTCGATTACTGGGGGGAATGAGCAGTTCTTC. It codes for CASRSITGGNEQFF.

The CDR3 protein is CASSPGTGHGYTF. The CDR3 nucleotides read TGTGCCAGCAGCCCCGGGACAGGTCATGGCTACACCTTC. The chain employs TRBV3-1 and TRBJ1-2; TRBD1 agrees at 8 bases. This CDR3 is built from 13 residues. The V segment lost 4 bases and the J segment 6 bases; nucleotides outside the gene matches: 4. Germline V lookup: CDR1 LGHDT, CDR2 YNNKEL (reference sequence).

Ten or more counts support this clonotype. The chain couples TRBV24-1 to TRBJ1-1; 8 positions agree with TRBD1. Germline CDR1 KGHDR, CDR2 SFDVKD. With V trimmed by 7 bases and J by 1 base, 1 base remained unmatched. The CDR3 is 13 amino acids. The CDR3 coding sequence is TGTGCCACCAGAGACAGGGGGAACACTGAAGCTTTCTTT. Its translation: CATRDRGNTEAFF.

This clonotype was counted only a few times. V usage is TRBV20-1 and J usage is TRBJ2-3; D is possibly TRBD2 (5 bases). The length of the CDR3 is 12 residues. The V end lost 8 bases, the J end lost 4 bases, and 13 bases lay between the germline ends. Germline V gene sequence: CDR1 DFQATT, CDR2 SNEGSKA (reference sequence). The DNA of the CDR3 is TGCAGTCAAGGGAGAGGTCCAGATACGCAGTATTTT. Its translation: CSQGRGPDTQYF.

This clonotype came up a few times. This rearrangement joins TRBV29-1 to TRBJ2-3; possible D gene TRBD2, 6 bases. V was shortened by 7 bases and J by 0 bases, with 11 bases between the two germline ends. Germline V CDR1 and CDR2: SQVTM, ANQGSEA. This CDR3 has 13 residues. CDR3 sequence: CSGAGTSTDTQYF. In DNA form, the CDR3 reads TGCAGCGGGGCGGGAACTAGCACAGATACGCAGTATTTT.

This clonotype was seen at least ten times. The chain combines TRBV6-1 with TRBJ1-4, with D possibly being TRBD1 (6 bases). Germline CDR1 and CDR2: MNHNS and SASEGT. V was shortened by 6 bases and J by 4 bases, with 12 bases between the two germline ends. The CDR3 is made up of 14 amino acids. CDR3 sequence reads: CASREQGINEKLFF. For the CDR3, the DNA is TGTGCCAGCAGAGAACAGGGAATTAATGAAAAACTGTTTTTT.

There are a few counts of this clonotype. The V and J genes are TRBV12-3 or TRBV12-4 and TRBJ2-1; D is unclear. V was shortened by 6 bases and J by 9 bases, with 15 bases between the two germline ends. The CDR3 covers 13 residues. This chain's CDR3 is CASSNNKRGEQFF. DNA for the CDR3: TGTGCCAGCAGCAACAATAAAAGAGGTGAGCAGTTCTTC.

In this sample, this clonotype turned up many times. The chain joins TRBV20-1 to TRBJ2-1, with D maybe TRBD2 (6 bases). V shed 3 bases and J shed 0 bases, with 9 bases lying between them. Germline-derived CDR1 and CDR2 are DFQATT and SNEGSKA (reference sequence). The length of the CDR3 is 14 residues. Written as DNA, the CDR3 is TGCAGTGCTAGCCGGGGGAGCTCCTACAATGAGCAGTTCTTC. As protein: CSASRGSSYNEQFF.

Only a few counts were recorded for this clonotype. The chain carries TRBV3-1 and TRBJ1-2, with 7 bases aligning to TRBD1. V trimming: 4 bases; J trimming: 10 bases; junction bases outside the gene matches: 6. The CDR3 is 12 residues long. The germline CDR1 and CDR2 sequences are LGHDT and YNNKEL (reference sequence). The CDR3 DNA reads TGTGCCAGCAGCCGACAGGGAGCGGACTACACCTTC. Protein product: CASSRQGADYTF.

This clonotype was recorded a few times. The chain employs TRBV7-2 and TRBJ2-7; D might be TRBD1 or TRBD2, each matching 5 bases. There are 15 residues in the CDR3. Germline V gives CDR1 SGHTA, CDR2 FQGNSA. The V and J ends lost 5 bases and 2 bases respectively, with 16 bases between them. CDR3: CASSRIRDVTYEQYF. CDR3 sequence (DNA): TGTGCCAGCAGCCGTATCCGGGACGTCACCTACGAGCAGTACTTC.

There are many counts of this clonotype. V usage is TRBV6-5 and J usage is TRBJ2-1; D call uncertain. The germline CDR1 and CDR2 sequences are MNHEY and SVGAGI. The CDR3 totals 17 residues. V lost 0 bases and J 0 bases, leaving 12 bases between the germline ends. DNA of the CDR3: TGTGCCAGCAGTTACTCGTTCCCAGAGAGCTCCTACAATGAGCAGTTCTTC. Its protein product is CASSYSFPESSYNEQFF.

This clonotype was seen more than once but under ten times. V is TRBV7-9 and J is TRBJ2-3, with 7 bases identical to TRBD2. The length of the CDR3 is 17 residues. Germline CDR1 and CDR2: SEHNR and FQNEAQ (reference sequence). Trimming cost V 0 bases and J 3 bases; bases outside gene matches: 9. The CDR3 nucleotides read TGTGCCAGCAGCTTAGCGCCAGCGGGATCTAGGACAGATACGCAGTATTTT. It codes for CASSLAPAGSRTDTQYF.

A few counts support this clonotype. V is TRBV12-3 or TRBV12-4 and J is TRBJ2-7; 9 nucleotides match TRBD1. The CDR3 has 13 residues. Trimming removed 6 bases from V and 6 bases from J; junction bases left unmatched: 6. Here the CDR3 DNA reads TGTGCCAGCAGGTTACAGGGGGCGGGCGAGCAGTACTTC. Amino acid sequence: CASRLQGAGEQYF.

This sequence joins TRBV7-2 and TRBJ1-5; no reliable D call. The V end lost 2 bases, the J end lost 7 bases, and 9 bases lay between the germline ends. There are 13 residues in the CDR3. Germline lookup yields CDR1 SGHTA and CDR2 FQGNSA. The CDR3 reads CASSLSGFQPQHF. The CDR3 DNA reads TGTGCCAGCAGCTTATCTGGGTTCCAGCCCCAGCATTTT.

Comments on this clonotype: At one of its ends the junction is not consistent with the germline gene, which may arise from a read error. V and J are TRBV12-3 or TRBV12-4 and TRBJ2-1, with 9 bases fitting TRBD1. CDR3 size: 12 residues. CDR3 in amino acids: CASSLGRTGDLF. In DNA, the CDR3 is TGTGCCAGCAGTTTAGGCCGGACAGGGGATCTCTTC.

This clonotype was seen at least ten times. The V and J genes are TRBV3-1 and TRBJ2-7; TRBD2 aligns across 10 bases. This CDR3 region has 19 residues. After removal of 0 bases from V and 0 bases from J, the junction contained 11 bases not matched to a gene. Germline CDR1 reads LGHDT; CDR2 reads YNNKEL (reference sequence). The CDR3 reads CASSQDWPSGRRSSYEQYF. Here the CDR3 DNA reads TGTGCCAGCAGCCAAGATTGGCCTAGCGGGAGAAGGAGCTCCTACGAGCAGTACTTC.

This clonotype was recorded a few times. The chain employs TRBV5-1 and TRBJ2-3; D is uncertain. Germline V gives CDR1 SGHRS, CDR2 YFSETQ. Trimming took off 2 bases at V and 8 bases at J, with 12 bases between the two ends. The CDR3 extends over 13 amino acids. The CDR3 nucleotides are TGCGCCAGCAGCTTATTCGAGGAGAGTACGCAGTATTTT. Its protein product is CASSLFEESTQYF.

This clonotype was detected a few times. The genes are TRBV3-1 and TRBJ2-3, with 10 bases matching TRBD2. Per the germline V gene, CDR1 is LGHDT and CDR2 is YNNKEL (reference sequence). With V trimmed by 6 bases and J by 6 bases, 12 bases remained unmatched. This CDR3 is built from 16 residues. The CDR3 is CASRLGSGGVFDTQYF. CDR3 DNA sequence: TGTGCCAGCAGGCTTGGGAGCGGGGGGGTCTTCGATACGCAGTATTTT.

The chain couples TRBV6-6 to TRBJ2-4; possibly TRBD1 for D (6 bases). The germline gives CDR1 MNHNY, CDR2 SVGAGI (reference sequence). The length of the CDR3 is 13 residues. V was shortened by 4 bases and J by 12 bases, with 16 bases between the two germline ends. The CDR3, as DNA: TGTGCCAGCAGTTCCCCCCCCGGACAGCATCAGTACTTC. It encodes CASSSPPGQHQYF.

This chain joins TRBV11-1 and TRBJ2-7, with TRBD1 identical over 9 bases. V lost 4 bases and J lost 3; bases outside the gene matches: 16. Germline CDR1 is SGHAT and CDR2 is FQDESV (reference sequence). This CDR3 contains 18 residues. The CDR3 sequence: CASSSPAGAGQGFYEQYF. CDR3 coding DNA: TGTGCCAGCAGCTCGCCGGCGGGAGCGGGACAGGGATTCTACGAGCAGTACTTC.

The genes are TRBV10-3 and TRBJ2-2; 10 bases are a match to TRBD1. Germline CDR1 reads ENHRY; CDR2 reads SYGVKD. With V trimmed by 6 bases and J by 6 bases, 4 bases remained unmatched. The CDR3 totals 14 residues. The CDR3 nucleotides read TGTGCCATCAGCCCGGGACAGGGGCCCGGGGAGCTGTTTTTT. Translating gives CAISPGQGPGELFF.

The chain couples TRBV3-1 to TRBJ2-7; TRBD1 is a possible D gene (6 bases). Germline-derived CDR1 and CDR2 are LGHDT and YNNKEL (reference sequence). There are 14 residues in the CDR3. V was cut by 4 bases and J by 4 bases, with 14 bases left in between. The CDR3 DNA reads TGTGCCAGCAGCCTAACAGGGAGTGGTTACGAGCAGTACTTC. It encodes CASSLTGSGYEQYF.

This clonotype was detected many times. This chain links TRBV15 with TRBJ1-5, with D unclear. Germline CDR1 LNHNV, CDR2 YYDKDF (reference sequence). V lost 0 bases and J 0 bases, leaving 6 bases between the germline ends. The CDR3 length is 15 residues. The CDR3 DNA is TGTGCCACCAGCAGAGATAAGGGTAGCAATCAGCCCCAGCATTTT. It is translated as CATSRDKGSNQPQHF.

This clonotype was seen a handful of times. The chain employs TRBV9 and TRBJ2-2; D uncertain. V was trimmed by 2 bases and J by 6 bases, leaving 14 bases between them. From germline, CDR1 is SGDLS and CDR2 YYNGEE. This CDR3 has 15 amino acids. This chain's CDR3 is CASSVLWGAPGELFF. The CDR3 DNA follows: TGTGCCAGCAGCGTTCTTTGGGGTGCTCCCGGGGAGCTGTTTTTT. Using reference TRBV9 and TRBJ2-2 for the parts outside the CDR3, the full variable domain is DSGVTQTPKHLITATGQRVTLRCSPRSGDLSVYWYQQSLDQGLQFLIQYYNGEERAKGNILERFSAQQFPDLHSELNLSSLELGDSALYFCASSVLWGAPGELFFGEGSRLTVL.

This clonotype was observed a handful of times. The chain couples TRBV7-2 to TRBJ2-7; unclear D gene. This CDR3 region has 14 residues. The germline CDR1 and CDR2 sequences are SGHTA and FQGNSA. Trimming shortened V by 3 bases and J by 4 bases, and 13 bases separated the two germline ends. The CDR3 bases are TGTGCCAGCAGCTTCCAAGGAGAGCTATACGAGCAGTACTTC. It encodes CASSFQGELYEQYF.

In its sample, this clonotype was seen many times. The chain employs TRBV20-1 and TRBJ2-7; 8 bases agree with TRBD2. V lost 7 bases, J lost 6 bases, and 8 bases stayed unmatched. CDR1 is DFQATT and CDR2 is SNEGSKA in the germline V gene (reference sequence). This CDR3 comprises 12 residues. The CDR3 reads CSGSAGGGEQYF. The CDR3, as DNA: TGCAGTGGTTCGGCGGGGGGTGGCGAGCAGTACTTC.

The chain couples TRBV5-1 to TRBJ2-2, with TRBD2 as a possible D gene (6 bases). This CDR3 region has 15 residues. CDR1 and CDR2 from the germline V gene are SGHRS and YFSETQ. Trimming cost V 0 bases and J 7 bases, with 13 bases left between them. CDR3: CASSLGVSGHGELFF. The CDR3 nucleotides read TGCGCCAGCAGCTTGGGCGTTAGCGGACACGGGGAGCTGTTTTTT. Full variable domain (outside the CDR3, taken from reference TRBV5-1 and TRBJ2-2): KAGVTQTPRYLIKTRGQQVTLSCSPISGHRSVSWYQQTPGQGLQFLFEYFSETQRNKGNFPGRFSGRQFSNSRSEMNVSTLELGDSALYLCASSLGVSGHGELFFGEGSRLTVL.

This chain uses TRBV29-1 with TRBJ2-7, with D unresolved. The CDR3 loop spans 12 amino acids. Germline values: CDR1 SQVTM, CDR2 ANQGSEA. Deletions cut 4 bases from V and 2 bases from J, with 9 bases between. The CDR3 DNA reads TGCAGCGTTGGGACGGATCCCTACGAGCAGTACTTC. Protein product: CSVGTDPYEQYF.

This clonotype was seen a handful of times. The V call is TRBV15, the J call TRBJ1-2; 11 nucleotides line up with TRBD1. CDR3 length equals 16 residues. Germline V gene sequence: CDR1 LNHNV, CDR2 YYDKDF (reference sequence). Trimming at V came to 3 bases and at J to 4 bases, leaving 7 bases not matched to a gene. CDR3: CATSRDRGPLGYGYTF. CDR3 nucleotides: TGTGCCACCAGCAGGGACAGGGGGCCGCTGGGCTATGGCTACACCTTC.